This is a list of T cell receptor beta chains from one sample in a study of T cell responses to AZD1222 COVID-19 vaccine. Repertoires were generated with immunoSEQ multiplex PCR, while TCRdb's copy carries only in-frame clones and drops some. The sample yields 140,000 to 150,000 clones, over 75% seen once. This material consisted of peripheral blood, taken on day 0 of AZD1222 vaccination. These receptors originate from an adult in good health. Both conserved end residues are part of each CDR3. D genes are given only for firm matches. The listing skips clone size in some rows; elsewhere it reads once, few, many or a size class.

clone size,V gene,D gene,J gene,CDR3 DNA,CDR3 protein
NA,TRBV6-5,TRBD1,TRBJ1-4,TGTGCCAGCAGTCCCGGGACAGGGGATGAAAAACTGTTTTTT,CASSPGTGDEKLFF
once,TRBV7-2,NA,TRBJ1-5,TGTGCCAGCAGCTTACGAGGGGAGTCTGTCGGGGGGCACAATCAGCCCCAGCATTTT,CASSLRGESVGGHNQPQHF
once,TRBV24-1,NA,TRBJ1-6,TGTGCCACCAGTGATTCAACGGTGGTCAATTCACCCCTCCACTTT,CATSDSTVVNSPLHF
NA,TRBV11-3,NA,TRBJ2-1,TGTGCCAGCAGCTCCCTGACTCCGACCACTCCCAATGAGCAGTTCTTC,CASSSLTPTTPNEQFF
once,TRBV7-2,TRBD2,TRBJ2-7,TGTGCCAGCAGCTTAAGAGGGACTAGCGGGGGCGAGCAGTACTTC,CASSLRGTSGGEQYF
once,TRBV29-1,NA,TRBJ1-2,TGCAGCGTTGAAGGATCCGGGGCTCTAGACTACGGCTACACCTTC,CSVEGSGALDYGYTF
NA,TRBV3-1/TRBV3-2,NA,TRBJ2-5,TGTGCCAGCAGCCAAGACTTAGAGACCCAGTACTTC,CASSQDLETQYF
NA,TRBV6-1,NA,TRBJ1-2,TGTGCCAGCAGTGAAAGGGGCAGGCCCTATGGCTACACCTTC,CASSERGRPYGYTF
NA,TRBV7-2,TRBD1,TRBJ1-1,TGTGCCAGCAGCGCGGACAGGCTCACTGAAGCTTTCTTT,CASSADRLTEAFF
NA,TRBV7-8,NA,TRBJ2-7,TGTGCCAGCAGATTGCCGGGACTGTTGCGCAACGAGCAGTACTTC,CASRLPGLLRNEQYF
NA,TRBV11-2,NA,TRBJ1-2,TGTGCCAGCAGCTCGAGAGGGGGATGGGCAGGCGACGGCTACACCTTC,CASSSRGGWAGDGYTF
once,TRBV27,NA,TRBJ2-1,TGTGCCAGCAGTTTACGGAGCTCCTACAATGAGCAGTTCTTC,CASSLRSSYNEQFF